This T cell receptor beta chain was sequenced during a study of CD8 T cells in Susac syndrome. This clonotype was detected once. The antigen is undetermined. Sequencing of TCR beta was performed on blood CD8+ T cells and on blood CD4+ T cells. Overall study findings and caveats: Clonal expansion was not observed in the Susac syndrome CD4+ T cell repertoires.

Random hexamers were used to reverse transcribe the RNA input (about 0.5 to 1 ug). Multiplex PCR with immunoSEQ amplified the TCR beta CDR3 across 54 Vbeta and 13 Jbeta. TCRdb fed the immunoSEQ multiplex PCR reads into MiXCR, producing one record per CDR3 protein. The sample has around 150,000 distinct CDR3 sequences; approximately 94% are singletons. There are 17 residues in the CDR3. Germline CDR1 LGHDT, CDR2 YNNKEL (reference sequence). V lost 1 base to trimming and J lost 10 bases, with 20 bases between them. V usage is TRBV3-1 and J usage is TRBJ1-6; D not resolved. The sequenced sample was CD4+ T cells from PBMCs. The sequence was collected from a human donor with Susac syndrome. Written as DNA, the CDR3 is TGTGCCAGCAGCCAAGGTCAATCATTAGGATTCCGGTCACCCCTCCACTTT. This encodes CASSQGQSLGFRSPLHF. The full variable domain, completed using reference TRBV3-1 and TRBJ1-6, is DTAVSQTPKYLVTQMGNDKSIKCEQNLGHDTMYWYKQDSKKFLKIMFSYNNKELIINETVPNRFSPKSPDKAHLNLHINSLELGDSAVYFCASSQGQSLGFRSPLHFGNGTRLTVT.